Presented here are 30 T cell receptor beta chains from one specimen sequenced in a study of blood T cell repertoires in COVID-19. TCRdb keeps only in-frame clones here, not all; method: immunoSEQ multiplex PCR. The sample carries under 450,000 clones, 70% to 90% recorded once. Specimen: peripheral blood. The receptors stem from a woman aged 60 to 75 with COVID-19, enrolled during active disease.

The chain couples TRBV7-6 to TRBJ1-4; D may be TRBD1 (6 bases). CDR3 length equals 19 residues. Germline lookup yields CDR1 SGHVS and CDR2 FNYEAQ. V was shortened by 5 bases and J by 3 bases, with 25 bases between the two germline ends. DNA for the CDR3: TGTGCCAGCAGCCCCGCGGGCAGGGGACGGGGGGTGCCTAATGAAAAACTGTTTTTT. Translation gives CASSPAGRGRGVPNEKLFF.

The CDR3 is CATSATSGYNEQFF. CDR3 sequence (DNA): TGTGCCACCAGTGCTACTAGCGGCTACAATGAGCAGTTCTTC. The chain uses TRBV24-1 and TRBJ2-1; 8 nucleotides match TRBD2. The CDR3 loop spans 14 amino acids. Germline lookup yields CDR1 KGHDR and CDR2 SFDVKD. V shed 5 bases, J shed 3 bases, and the junction held 2 bases outside the gene matches.

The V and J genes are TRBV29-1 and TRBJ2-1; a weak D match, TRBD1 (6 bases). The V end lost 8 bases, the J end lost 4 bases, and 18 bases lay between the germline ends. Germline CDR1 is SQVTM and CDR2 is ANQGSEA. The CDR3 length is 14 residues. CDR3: CSSDRGTGYNEQFF. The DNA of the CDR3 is TGCAGCTCAGATAGGGGTACAGGGTACAATGAGCAGTTCTTC.

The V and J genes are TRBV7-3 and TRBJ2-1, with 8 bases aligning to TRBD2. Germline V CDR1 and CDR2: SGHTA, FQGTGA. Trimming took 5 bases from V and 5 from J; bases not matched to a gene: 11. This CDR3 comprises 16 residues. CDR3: CASSPRGGSPNNEQFF. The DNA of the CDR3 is TGTGCCAGCAGCCCCCGGGGGGGGTCTCCTAACAATGAGCAGTTCTTC. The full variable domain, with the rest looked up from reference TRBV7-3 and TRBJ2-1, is GAGVSQTPSNKVTEKGKYVELRCDPISGHTALYWYRQSLGQGPEFLIYFQGTGAADDSGLPNDRFFAVRPEGSVSTLKIQRTERGDSAVYLCASSPRGGSPNNEQFFGPGTRLTVL.

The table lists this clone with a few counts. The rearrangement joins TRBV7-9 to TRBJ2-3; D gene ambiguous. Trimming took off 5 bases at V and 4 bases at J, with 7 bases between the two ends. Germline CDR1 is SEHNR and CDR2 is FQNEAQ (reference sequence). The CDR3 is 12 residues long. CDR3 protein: CASSPSADTQYF. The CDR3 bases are TGTGCCAGCAGCCCCAGCGCAGATACGCAGTATTTT.

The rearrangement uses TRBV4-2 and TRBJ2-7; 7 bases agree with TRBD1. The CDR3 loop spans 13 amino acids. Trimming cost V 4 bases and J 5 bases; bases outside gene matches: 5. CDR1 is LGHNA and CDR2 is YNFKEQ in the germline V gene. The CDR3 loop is CASSPIQGNEQYF. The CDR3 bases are TGTGCCAGCAGCCCAATACAGGGGAACGAGCAGTACTTC.

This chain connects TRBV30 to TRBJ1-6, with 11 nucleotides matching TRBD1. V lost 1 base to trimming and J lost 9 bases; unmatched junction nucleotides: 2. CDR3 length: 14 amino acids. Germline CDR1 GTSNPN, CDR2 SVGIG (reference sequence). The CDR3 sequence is CAWSGTGGASPLHF. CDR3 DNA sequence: TGTGCCTGGAGTGGGACAGGGGGCGCTTCACCCCTCCACTTT. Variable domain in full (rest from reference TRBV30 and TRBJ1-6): SQTIHQWPATLVQPVGSPLSLECTVEGTSNPNLYWYRQAAGRGLQLLFYSVGIGQISSEVPQNLSASRPQDRQFILSSKKLLLSDSGFYLCAWSGTGGASPLHFGNGTRLTVT.

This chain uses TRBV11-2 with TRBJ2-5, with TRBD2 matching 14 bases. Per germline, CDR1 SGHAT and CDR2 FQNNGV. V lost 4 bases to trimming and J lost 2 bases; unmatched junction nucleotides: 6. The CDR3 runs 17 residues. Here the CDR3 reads CASSSPGLAGGQETQYF. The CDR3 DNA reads TGTGCCAGCAGCTCCCCCGGACTAGCGGGGGGACAAGAGACCCAGTACTTC.

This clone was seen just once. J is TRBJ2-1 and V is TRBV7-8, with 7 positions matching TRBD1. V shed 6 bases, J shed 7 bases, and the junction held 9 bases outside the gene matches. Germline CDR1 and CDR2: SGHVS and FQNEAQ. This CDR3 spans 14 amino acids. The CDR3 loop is CASSSYDRENEQFF. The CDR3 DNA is TGTGCCAGCAGTTCTTATGACAGGGAAAATGAGCAGTTCTTC.

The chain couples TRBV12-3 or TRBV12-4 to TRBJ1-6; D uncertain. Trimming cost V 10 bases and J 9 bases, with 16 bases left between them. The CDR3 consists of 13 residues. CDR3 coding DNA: TGTGCCACCCGACCCGGGAGGAGTTCACCCCTCCACTTT. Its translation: CATRPGRSSPLHF.

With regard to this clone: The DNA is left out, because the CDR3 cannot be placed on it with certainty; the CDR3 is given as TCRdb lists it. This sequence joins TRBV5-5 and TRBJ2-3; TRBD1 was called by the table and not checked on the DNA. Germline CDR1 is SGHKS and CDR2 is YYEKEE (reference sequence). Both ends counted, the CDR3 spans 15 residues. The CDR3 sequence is CASFLWVGDTDTQYF.

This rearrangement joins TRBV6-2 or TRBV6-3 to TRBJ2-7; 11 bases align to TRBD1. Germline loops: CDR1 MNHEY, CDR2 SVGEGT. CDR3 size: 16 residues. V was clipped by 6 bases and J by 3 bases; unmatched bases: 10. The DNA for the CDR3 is TGTGCCAGCAGCCGAGAGTACGGGACAGGGGGCTACGAGCAGTACTTC. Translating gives CASSREYGTGGYEQYF.

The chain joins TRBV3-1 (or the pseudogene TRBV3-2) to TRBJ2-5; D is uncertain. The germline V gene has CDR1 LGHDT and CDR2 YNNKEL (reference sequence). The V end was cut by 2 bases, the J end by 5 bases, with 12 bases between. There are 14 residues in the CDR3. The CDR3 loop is CASSQRSTVETQYF. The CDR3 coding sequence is TGTGCCAGCAGCCAACGGTCCACTGTGGAGACCCAGTACTTC.

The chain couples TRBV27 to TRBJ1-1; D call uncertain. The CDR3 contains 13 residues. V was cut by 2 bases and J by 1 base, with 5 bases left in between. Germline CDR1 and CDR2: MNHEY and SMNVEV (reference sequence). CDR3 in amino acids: CASSLGRNTEAFF. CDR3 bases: TGTGCCAGCAGTTTAGGCAGGAACACTGAAGCTTTCTTT.

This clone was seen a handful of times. CDR3 amino acids: CASSQVMGAGALTSPQETQYF. CDR3 bases: TGTGCCAGCAGCCAAGTTATGGGGGCGGGGGCCCTTACTTCTCCTCAAGAGACCCAGTACTTC. The gene calls are TRBV4-2 and TRBJ2-5, with a possible D match to TRBD2 (7 bases). Trimming pared 1 base from V and 2 bases from J, leaving 29 bases between. Germline CDR1 reads LGHNA; CDR2 reads YNFKEQ. The CDR3 sequence is 21 residues long.

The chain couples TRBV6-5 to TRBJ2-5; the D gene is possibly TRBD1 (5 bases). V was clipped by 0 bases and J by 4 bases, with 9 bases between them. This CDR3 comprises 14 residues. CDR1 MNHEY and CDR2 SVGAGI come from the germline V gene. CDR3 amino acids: CASSYSSQGETQYF. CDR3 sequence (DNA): TGTGCCAGCAGTTACTCGTCCCAGGGAGAGACCCAGTACTTC.

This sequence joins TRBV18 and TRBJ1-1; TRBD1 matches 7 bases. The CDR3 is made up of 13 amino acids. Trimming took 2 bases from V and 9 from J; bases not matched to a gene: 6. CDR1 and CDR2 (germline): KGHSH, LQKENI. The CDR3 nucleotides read TGTGCCAGCTCACCAGATGGGACAGAACAAGCTTTCTTT. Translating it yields CASSPDGTEQAFF.

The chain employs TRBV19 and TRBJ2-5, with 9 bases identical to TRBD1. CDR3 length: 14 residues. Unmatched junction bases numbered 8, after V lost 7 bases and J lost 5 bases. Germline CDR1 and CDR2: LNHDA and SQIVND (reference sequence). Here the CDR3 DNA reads TGTGCCAGTAAGCCGGGACAGGGATTTGAGACCCAGTACTTC. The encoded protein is CASKPGQGFETQYF.

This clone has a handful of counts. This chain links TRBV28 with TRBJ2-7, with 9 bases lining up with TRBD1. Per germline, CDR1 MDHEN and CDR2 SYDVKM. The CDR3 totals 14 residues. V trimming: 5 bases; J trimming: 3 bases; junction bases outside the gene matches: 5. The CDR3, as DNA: TGTGCCAGCAGTCGTACAGGGGGCTTCTACGAGCAGTACTTC. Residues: CASSRTGGFYEQYF.

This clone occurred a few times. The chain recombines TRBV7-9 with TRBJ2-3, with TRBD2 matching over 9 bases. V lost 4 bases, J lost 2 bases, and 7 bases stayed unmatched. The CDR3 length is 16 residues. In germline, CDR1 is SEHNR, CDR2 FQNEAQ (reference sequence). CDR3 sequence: CASSSMGLAVTDTQYF. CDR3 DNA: TGTGCCAGCAGCTCAATGGGACTAGCTGTCACAGATACGCAGTATTTT.

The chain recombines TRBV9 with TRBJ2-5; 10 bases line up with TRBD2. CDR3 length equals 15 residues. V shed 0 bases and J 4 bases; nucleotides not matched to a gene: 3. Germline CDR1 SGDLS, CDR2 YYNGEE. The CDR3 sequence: CASSVGTSGGETQYF. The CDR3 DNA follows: TGTGCCAGCAGCGTAGGGACTAGCGGAGGAGAGACCCAGTACTTC.

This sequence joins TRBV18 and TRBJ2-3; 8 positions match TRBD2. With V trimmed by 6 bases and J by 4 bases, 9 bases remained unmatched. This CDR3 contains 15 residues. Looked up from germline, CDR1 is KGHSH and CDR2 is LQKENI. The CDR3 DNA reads TGTGCCAGCTCCCCAGGACTAGCTATGGCAGATACGCAGTATTTT. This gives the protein CASSPGLAMADTQYF. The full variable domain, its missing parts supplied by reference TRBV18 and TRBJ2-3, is NAGVMQNPRHLVRRRGQEARLRCSPMKGHSHVYWYRQLPEEGLKFMVYLQKENIIDESGMPKERFSAEFPKEGPSILRIQQVVRGDSAAYFCASSPGLAMADTQYFGPGTRLTVL.

The DNA of the CDR3 is TGTGCCAGCTCCCAGGGGTACGATGAAAAACTGTTTTTT. Its protein product is CASSQGYDEKLFF. The chain couples TRBV18 to TRBJ1-4; D perhaps matches TRBD1 (6 bases). Trimming took 6 bases from V and 6 from J, leaving 11 bases between them. There are 13 residues in the CDR3. CDR1 and CDR2 from the germline V gene are KGHSH and LQKENI.

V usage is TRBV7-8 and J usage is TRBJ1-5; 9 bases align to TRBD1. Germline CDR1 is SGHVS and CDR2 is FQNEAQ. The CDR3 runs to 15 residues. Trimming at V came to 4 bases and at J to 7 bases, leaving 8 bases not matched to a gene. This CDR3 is CASSYRDRVEQPQHF. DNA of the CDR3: TGTGCCAGCAGCTACCGGGACAGGGTGGAACAGCCCCAGCATTTT. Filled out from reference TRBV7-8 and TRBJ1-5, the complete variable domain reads GAGVSQSPRYKVAKRGQDVALRCDPISGHVSLFWYQQALGQGPEFLTYFQNEAQLDKSGLPSDRFFAERPEGSVSTLKIQRTQQEDSAVYLCASSYRDRVEQPQHFGDGTRLSIL.

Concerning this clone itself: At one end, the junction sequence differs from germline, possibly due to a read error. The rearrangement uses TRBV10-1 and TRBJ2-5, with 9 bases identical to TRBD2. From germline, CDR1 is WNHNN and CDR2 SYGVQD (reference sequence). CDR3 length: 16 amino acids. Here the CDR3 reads CARSRQRGAAQETQYF. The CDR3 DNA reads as TGCGCCCGCAGCCGCCAGCGGGGGGCGGCCCAAGAGACCCAGTACTTC.

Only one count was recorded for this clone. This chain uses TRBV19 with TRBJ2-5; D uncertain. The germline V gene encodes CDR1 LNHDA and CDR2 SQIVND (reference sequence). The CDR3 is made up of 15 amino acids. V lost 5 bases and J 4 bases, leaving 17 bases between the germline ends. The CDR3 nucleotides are TGTGCCAGTAGTCGAACGACCCACTCGGGAGAGACCCAGTACTTC. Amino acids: CASSRTTHSGETQYF.

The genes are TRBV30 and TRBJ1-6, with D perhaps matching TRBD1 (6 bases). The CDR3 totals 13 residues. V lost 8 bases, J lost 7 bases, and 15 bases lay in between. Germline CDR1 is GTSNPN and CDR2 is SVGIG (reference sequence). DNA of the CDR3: TGTGCCCGGGACACTTTGGGCAATTCACCCCTCCACTTT. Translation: CARDTLGNSPLHF.

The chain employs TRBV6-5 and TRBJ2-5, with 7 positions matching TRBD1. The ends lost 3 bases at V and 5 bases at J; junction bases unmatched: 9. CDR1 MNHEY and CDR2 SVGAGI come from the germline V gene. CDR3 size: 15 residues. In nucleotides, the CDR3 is TGTGCCAGCAGTTATCGGAAAGGGGGCAAGGAGACCCAGTACTTC. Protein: CASSYRKGGKETQYF.

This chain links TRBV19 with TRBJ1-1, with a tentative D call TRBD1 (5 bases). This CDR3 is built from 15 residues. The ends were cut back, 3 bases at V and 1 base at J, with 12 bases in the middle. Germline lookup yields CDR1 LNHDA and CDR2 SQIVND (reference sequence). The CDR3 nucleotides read TGTGCCAGTAGTATCGCGTACGGGGGGAACACTGAAGCTTTCTTT. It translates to CASSIAYGGNTEAFF.

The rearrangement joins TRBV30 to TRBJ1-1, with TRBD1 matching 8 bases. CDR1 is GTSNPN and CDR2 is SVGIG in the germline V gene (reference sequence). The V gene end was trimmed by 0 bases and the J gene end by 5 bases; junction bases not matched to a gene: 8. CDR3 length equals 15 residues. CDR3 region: CAWSVGQGARTEAFF. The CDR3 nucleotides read TGTGCCTGGAGTGTCGGCCAGGGGGCTCGAACTGAAGCTTTCTTT.